A single sample is the source of the 8 T cell receptor beta chains below, sequenced in a study of T-cell reconstitution after alpha-beta-depleted transplantation in children. Preparation of the TCRbeta library used unique molecular identifiers. TCRdb fed the PCR reads into MiXCR, producing one record per CDR3 protein. The sample consists of about 640,000 distinct CDR3 sequences, roughly 15% of them appearing once. Material: PBMCs from the stem cell graft donor, obtained from the stem cell graft. Receptors were obtained from a human donor who donated a stem cell graft to a child with acute myeloid leukemia.

This clonotype was counted ten times or more. The chain joins TRBV6-2 or TRBV6-3 to TRBJ2-3; D unclear. The CDR3 spans 15 residues. V lost 2 bases to trimming and J lost 0 bases, with 9 bases between them. Germline values: CDR1 MNHEY, CDR2 SVGEGT. Written as DNA, the CDR3 is TGTGCCAGCAGTTACCTTGGCCTCAGCACAGATACGCAGTATTTT. Amino acids: CASSYLGLSTDTQYF.

This clonotype was counted many times. The CDR3 is CSAQGQGLGYEQYV. The DNA of the CDR3 is TGCAGTGCCCAGGGACAGGGCTTGGGGTACGAGCAGTACGTC. The chain has TRBV20-1 and TRBJ2-7; TRBD1 matches at 9 bases. The CDR3 runs 14 residues. After removal of 6 bases from V and 4 bases from J, the junction contained 10 bases not matched to a gene. From germline, CDR1 is DFQATT and CDR2 SNEGSKA (reference sequence).

This clonotype has at least ten counts. The chain is built from TRBV20-1 and TRBJ2-7; 14 positions agree with TRBD2. CDR3 size: 17 residues. CDR1 is DFQATT, CDR2 SNEGSKA, per germline (reference sequence). J gave up 2 bases and V 1 base, and 7 bases lay outside the gene matches. The CDR3 bases are TGCAGTGCTAGAGTGTGGACTAGCGGGGGGTATACCTACGAGCAGTACGTC. It translates to CSARVWTSGGYTYEQYV.

This clonotype was seen at least ten times. The chain employs TRBV20-1 and TRBJ1-2; tentatively, D is TRBD1 (6 bases). The V end lost 3 bases, the J end lost 8 bases, and 16 bases lay between the germline ends. The germline V gene has CDR1 DFQATT and CDR2 SNEGSKA (reference sequence). The CDR3 is made up of 13 amino acids. CDR3: CSASWRGQYGYTF. The CDR3 region has the DNA TGCAGTGCTAGTTGGCGGGGGCAGTACGGCTACACCTTC.

Ten or more counts support this clonotype. The rearrangement uses TRBV29-1 and TRBJ2-1; tentative D call: TRBD2 (7 bases). Trimming removed 0 bases from V and 12 bases from J, with 15 bases in between. Per the germline V gene, CDR1 is SQVTM and CDR2 is ANQGSEA. The CDR3 runs to 13 residues. CDR3 DNA: TGCAGCGTTGAAGAAAGGGGGGGCGCCCGGCAGTTCTTC. Translation: CSVEERGGARQFF.

The chain employs TRBV25-1 and TRBJ2-2; 8 nucleotides line up with TRBD2. V dropped 8 bases and J dropped 5; count of bases not matched to a gene: 10. The CDR3 is made up of 15 amino acids. Looked up from germline, CDR1 is MGHDK and CDR2 is SYGVNS. This chain's CDR3 is CASRRSSGGTGELFF. CDR3 bases: TGTGCCAGCCGGAGGTCGAGCGGGGGAACCGGGGAGCTGTTTTTT.

Ten or more counts support this clonotype. CDR3 nucleotide sequence: TGTGCCAGCAGTTTAGCCTCTGAGCAGAATGAGCAGTTCTTC. Its protein product is CASSLASEQNEQFF. V and J are TRBV12-3 or TRBV12-4 and TRBJ2-1; no definite D call. Trimming cost V 0 bases and J 7 bases, with 10 bases left between them. There are 14 residues in the CDR3.

The chain joins TRBV6-2 or TRBV6-3 to TRBJ2-3; 8 nucleotides agree with TRBD1. V was pared by 2 bases and J by 0 bases, with 13 bases of the junction left unmatched. The germline CDR1 and CDR2 sequences are MNHEY and SVGEGT. This CDR3 is built from 19 residues. CDR3 in DNA: TGTGCCAGCAGTTACGACGTCCGGGACAGGCATTCTAGCACAGATACGCAGTATTTT. It encodes CASSYDVRDRHSSTDTQYF.